This paragraph reports one T cell receptor (beta chain). Only in-frame clones appear in the TCRdb table, and some are missing; sequencing was by immunoSEQ multiplex PCR. In the table there are around 79,000 clones, 75% to 95% of which are singletons. The data belong to a study of technical replicates of blood from a handful of donors. Germline CDR1 is LNHDA and CDR2 is SQIVND (reference sequence). V lost 6 bases to trimming and J lost 7 bases; unmatched junction nucleotides: 12. The CDR3 has 15 residues. The sequence was collected from a human donor in good health. Some clones in this sample may be carry-over from other donors' samples. Sequenced input: T cells isolated from PBMCs. The chain is built from TRBV19 and TRBJ2-1; 7 bases are shared with TRBD2. CDR3 amino acids: CASRGLGGGWNEQFF. CDR3 coding DNA: TGTGCCAGTAGGGGGTTGGGCGGGGGATGGAATGAGCAGTTCTTC.